This entry lists 14 T cell receptor beta chains sequenced from one sample in a study of response to subunit inactivated influenza vaccine. TCRdb recomputed calls from the RT-PCR reads with MiXCR, one row per CDR3 protein. Of more than 450,000 distinct CDR3 sequences in the sample, approximately 7.7% were seen once. Here the sequenced sample was PBMCs from blood, taken roughly 24 months after vaccination. Receptors originate from a man between 50 and 70 years old who received an inactivated influenza vaccine.

This clonotype came up a few times. The chain is built from TRBV30 and TRBJ1-2, with 10 bases fitting TRBD1. CDR3 length: 14 residues. V lost 3 bases, J lost 3 bases, and 4 bases stayed unmatched. The germline CDR1 and CDR2 sequences are GTSNPN and SVGIG (reference sequence). The CDR3 here is CAWSAGTGDYGYTF. In DNA form, the CDR3 reads TGTGCCTGGAGCGCCGGGACAGGGGACTATGGCTACACCTTC.

This clonotype was detected ten times or more. This chain links TRBV7-8 with TRBJ2-7, with 11 bases fitting TRBD2. Germline V lookup: CDR1 SGHVS, CDR2 FQNEAQ. The CDR3 contains 18 residues. The V and J ends lost 1 base and 2 bases, in that order; junction bases with no gene match: 10. The CDR3 nucleotides are TGTGCCAGCAGCTTAGGCCTAGCGGGAGGAAAGATAACCTACGAGCAGTACTTC. This translates into CASSLGLAGGKITYEQYF.

This clonotype was seen only a few times. The chain links TRBV30 to TRBJ1-1; the D gene is possibly TRBD1 (5 bases). The CDR3 sequence is 16 residues long. Trimming took off 5 bases at V and 2 bases at J, with 21 bases between the two ends. Germline CDR1 is GTSNPN and CDR2 is SVGIG (reference sequence). CDR3 coding DNA: TGTGCCTGGGGGCCCCCTGTAGGGACTACCAACACTGAAGCTTTCTTT. It translates to CAWGPPVGTTNTEAFF.

V and J are TRBV11-2 and TRBJ1-3; D unresolved. V was cut by 3 bases and J by 0 bases, with 15 bases left in between. CDR1 and CDR2 from the germline V gene are SGHAT and FQNNGV. CDR3 length equals 17 residues. The CDR3, as DNA: TGTGCCAGCAGCTTCCCTTACTCCGGGAACTCTGGAAACACCATATATTTT. Amino acid sequence: CASSFPYSGNSGNTIYF.

This clonotype was observed at least ten times. This chain connects TRBV15 to TRBJ2-5; the match to TRBD1 covers 7 bases. The V gene end was trimmed by 0 bases and the J gene end by 7 bases; junction bases not matched to a gene: 17. Germline V lookup: CDR1 LNHNV, CDR2 YYDKDF (reference sequence). The length of the CDR3 is 18 residues. CDR3: CATSREMLGRTGGGTQYF. CDR3 in DNA: TGTGCCACCAGCAGAGAGATGTTAGGAAGGACAGGTGGGGGGACCCAGTACTTC.

V gene TRBV6-1 combines with J gene TRBJ2-7, with 10 nucleotides matching TRBD1. Germline CDR1 is MNHNS and CDR2 is SASEGT. The CDR3 runs to 15 residues. V shed 6 bases and J 3 bases; nucleotides not matched to a gene: 8. The CDR3, as DNA: TGTGCCAGCAGAGAACTCGGGACAGGGGACTACGAGCAGTACTTC. Its protein is CASRELGTGDYEQYF.

The V gene is TRBV6-1, the J gene TRBJ2-7, with TRBD1 matching 9 bases. The V gene's germline CDR1 is MNHNS and CDR2 SASEGT. The CDR3 extends over 15 amino acids. V shed 6 bases, J shed 0 bases, and the junction held 6 bases outside the gene matches. CDR3 nucleotide sequence: TGTGCCAGCAGGGACCGGGACAGGGTCTCCTACGAGCAGTACTTC. Its protein is CASRDRDRVSYEQYF.

This clonotype was seen many times. This chain uses TRBV10-3 with TRBJ2-6; possible D gene TRBD1, 5 bases. This CDR3 spans 13 amino acids. Germline loops: CDR1 ENHRY, CDR2 SYGVKD. V shed 7 bases and J shed 4 bases, with 8 bases lying between them. The CDR3 DNA is TGTGCCATCAACCCAGGGGGGGCCAACGTCCTGACTTTC. This gives the protein CAINPGGANVLTF.

The chain couples TRBV28 to TRBJ2-7; 9 bases fit TRBD2. Germline values: CDR1 MDHEN, CDR2 SYDVKM. Germline trimming cut 5 bases from V and 3 bases from J; bases unmatched to any gene: 11. This CDR3 is 16 amino acids long. CDR3 sequence: CASSALAGVGYYEQYF. In DNA form, the CDR3 reads TGTGCCAGCAGTGCCTTAGCGGGAGTCGGGTACTACGAGCAGTACTTC.

This clonotype was picked up a small number of times. CDR3 DNA: TGCGCCAGCAGCCATCGACTAGCGGGAACTGCCGGGGAGCTGTTTTTT. As protein: CASSHRLAGTAGELFF. The chain joins TRBV4-3 to TRBJ2-2, with 11 positions matching TRBD2. The CDR3 is made up of 16 amino acids. Germline V gene sequence: CDR1 LGHNA, CDR2 YSLEER. Losses at the gene ends were 3 bases for V and 6 bases for J; bases not matched to a gene: 6.

This clonotype was counted at least ten times. This sequence joins TRBV28 and TRBJ2-3; TRBD2 aligns across 11 bases. Germline V gene sequence: CDR1 MDHEN, CDR2 SYDVKM. J gave up 0 bases and V 3 bases, and 8 bases lay outside the gene matches. The length of the CDR3 is 18 residues. CDR3 in amino acids: CASSFLAGTSGSTDTQYF. The CDR3 DNA follows: TGTGCCAGCAGTTTTTTAGCGGGGACTAGCGGTAGCACAGATACGCAGTATTTT. The full variable domain, rest sourced from reference TRBV28 and TRBJ2-3, is DVKVTQSSRYLVKRTGEKVFLECVQDMDHENMFWYRQDPGLGLRLIYFSYDVKMKEKGDIPEGYSVSREKKERFSLILESASTNQTSMYLCASSFLAGTSGSTDTQYFGPGTRLTVL.

The chain recombines TRBV6-2 or TRBV6-3 with TRBJ2-7; maybe TRBD2 (5 bases). There are 12 residues in the CDR3. Trimming pared 6 bases from V and 4 bases from J, leaving 10 bases between. Germline V gene data show CDR1 as MNHEY and CDR2 as SVGEGT. CDR3 sequence reads: CASRHGDYEQYF. Here the CDR3 DNA reads TGTGCCAGCAGGCACGGGGATTACGAGCAGTACTTC.

This clonotype was counted ten times or more. This rearrangement joins TRBV4-2 to TRBJ2-7; D is unclear. With 3 bases removed from V and 5 bases from J, the gap between germline ends came to 8 bases. There are 12 residues in the CDR3. CDR1 is LGHNA and CDR2 is YNFKEQ in the germline V gene. The CDR3 bases are TGTGCCAGCAGCCATCCGGGCAACGAGCAGTACTTC. Its protein product is CASSHPGNEQYF.

This clonotype was picked up many times. The chain employs TRBV9 and TRBJ2-1; 10 bases agree with TRBD2. This CDR3 contains 16 residues. Germline loops: CDR1 SGDLS, CDR2 YYNGEE. Trimming took 4 bases from V and 5 from J; bases not matched to a gene: 9. The CDR3 here is CASSLGGLARNNEQFF. The CDR3 DNA reads TGTGCCAGCAGCCTCGGGGGACTAGCGCGGAACAATGAGCAGTTCTTC.